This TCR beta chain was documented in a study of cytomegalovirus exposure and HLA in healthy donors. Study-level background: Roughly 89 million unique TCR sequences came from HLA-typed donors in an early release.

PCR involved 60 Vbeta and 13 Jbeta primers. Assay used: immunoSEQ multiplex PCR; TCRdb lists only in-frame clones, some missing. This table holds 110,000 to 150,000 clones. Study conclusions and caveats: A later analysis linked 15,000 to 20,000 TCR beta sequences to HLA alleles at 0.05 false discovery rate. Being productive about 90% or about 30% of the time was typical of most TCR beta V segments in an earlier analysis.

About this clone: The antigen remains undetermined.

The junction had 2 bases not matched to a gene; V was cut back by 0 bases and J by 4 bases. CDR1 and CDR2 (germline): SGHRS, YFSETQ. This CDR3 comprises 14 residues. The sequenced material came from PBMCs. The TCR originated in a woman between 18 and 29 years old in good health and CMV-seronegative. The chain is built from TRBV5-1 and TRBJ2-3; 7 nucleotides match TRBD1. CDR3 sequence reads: CASSLDRGADTQYF. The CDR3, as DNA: TGCGCCAGCAGCTTGGACAGGGGAGCAGATACGCAGTATTTT.